The 25 T cell receptor beta chains listed next were all sequenced from one sample in a study of T cells in tumors after PD-1 blockade. Method: immunoSEQ multiplex PCR; TCRdb's copy keeps in-frame clones and lacks some. Of 14,000 to 15,000 clones listed, roughly 87% were seen once; the top ten hold approximately 22%. The source material was PBMCs, sampled after anti-PD-1 treatment. The receptors derive from a human donor with basal cell carcinoma.

The chain links TRBV7-9 to TRBJ2-7, with D tentatively TRBD2 (5 bases). This CDR3 contains 12 residues. Germline-derived CDR1 and CDR2 are SEHNR and FQNEAQ (reference sequence). The V and J ends lost 2 bases and 6 bases respectively, with 8 bases between them. The CDR3 nucleotides are TGTGCCAGCAGCTTATTACGGGGCGAGCAGTACTTC. It is translated as CASSLLRGEQYF.

This sequence joins TRBV12-5 and TRBJ2-3; no firm D call. The V end was cut by 8 bases, the J end by 6 bases, with 9 bases between. This CDR3 has 11 amino acids. CDR1 is LGHNT, CDR2 FRNRAP, per germline. CDR3 DNA: TGTGCTAGTCATTTACAGGATACGCAGTATTTT. It codes for CASHLQDTQYF.

V gene TRBV19 combines with J gene TRBJ2-5; TRBD1 aligns across 9 bases. The germline V gene encodes CDR1 LNHDA and CDR2 SQIVND (reference sequence). This CDR3 is 15 amino acids long. Losses at the gene ends were 4 bases for V and 3 bases for J; bases not matched to a gene: 6. The CDR3 reads CASSTTGTGKETQYF. The CDR3 DNA sequence: TGTGCCAGTAGTACGACCGGGACAGGGAAAGAGACCCAGTACTTC.

The gene calls are TRBV3-1 (or the pseudogene TRBV3-2) and TRBJ1-6, with D possibly matching TRBD1 (5 bases). Trimming removed 0 bases from V and 9 bases from J, with 24 bases in between. Per germline, CDR1 LGHDT and CDR2 YNNKEL (reference sequence). The CDR3 extends over 19 amino acids. The CDR3 loop is CASSQDECREQIDSSPLHF. The CDR3 DNA is TGTGCCAGCAGCCAAGATGAGTGCCGGGAACAAATCGACAGTTCACCCCTCCACTTT.

The chain links TRBV3-1 (or the pseudogene TRBV3-2) to TRBJ2-2; 9 bases line up with TRBD1. This CDR3 is built from 16 residues. Germline assignment: CDR1 LGHDT and CDR2 YNNKEL (reference sequence). J was trimmed by 3 bases and V by 4 bases; bases with no gene match: 6. DNA of the CDR3: TGTGCCAGCAGCCCGGGACAGGGCCCACACACCGGGGAGCTGTTTTTT. As protein: CASSPGQGPHTGELFF.

This clone was seen once. The chain carries TRBV3-1 (or the pseudogene TRBV3-2) and TRBJ2-1; tentative D call: TRBD1 (5 bases). V was trimmed by 0 bases and J by 4 bases, leaving 10 bases between them. CDR3 length: 15 amino acids. Looked up from germline, CDR1 is LGHDT and CDR2 is YNNKEL (reference sequence). In DNA form, the CDR3 reads TGTGCCAGCAGCCAAGATAGGGGCAGATACAATGAGCAGTTCTTC. Protein product: CASSQDRGRYNEQFF.

The rearrangement uses TRBV7-3 and TRBJ2-6, with D unresolved. Trimming removed 7 bases from V and 4 bases from J, with 11 bases in between. The CDR3 covers 14 residues. CDR1 is SGHTA and CDR2 is FQGTGA in the germline V gene. The DNA for the CDR3 is TGTGCCAGCACAACCACTGGAGGGGCCAACGTCCTGACTTTC. Protein product: CASTTTGGANVLTF. Combining the CDR3 with reference TRBV7-3 and TRBJ2-6 gives the whole variable domain GAGVSQTPSNKVTEKGKYVELRCDPISGHTALYWYRQSLGQGPEFLIYFQGTGAADDSGLPNDRFFAVRPEGSVSTLKIQRTERGDSAVYLCASTTTGGANVLTFGAGSRLTVL.

This clone has a single count. The CDR3 DNA reads TGTGCCAGCAGCCGGGGTTGGGAGGGGCAAGAGACCCAGTACTTC. Its protein is CASSRGWEGQETQYF. The chain links TRBV3-1 (or the pseudogene TRBV3-2) to TRBJ2-5, with 7 bases that match TRBD2. This CDR3 comprises 15 residues. Per germline, CDR1 LGHDT and CDR2 YNNKEL (reference sequence). V lost 4 bases and J lost 2; bases outside the gene matches: 7.

This chain links TRBV28 with TRBJ2-1, with 7 nucleotides matching TRBD2. The CDR3 length is 15 residues. V lost 6 bases and J lost 3; bases outside the gene matches: 8. Germline V gene sequence: CDR1 MDHEN, CDR2 SYDVKM. CDR3 region: CASSPPGLNYNEQFF. The CDR3 DNA is TGTGCCAGCAGCCCACCGGGACTAAACTACAATGAGCAGTTCTTC.

The chain is built from TRBV28 and TRBJ2-7; D tentatively fits TRBD1 or TRBD2 (7 bases each). The CDR3 spans 16 residues. Germline CDR1 reads MDHEN; CDR2 reads SYDVKM. Trimming took off 3 bases at V and 4 bases at J, with 19 bases between the two ends. CDR3 in amino acids: CASSFRGGTVRYEQYF. As DNA, the CDR3 is TGTGCCAGCAGTTTCCGGGGAGGGACAGTGAGATACGAGCAGTACTTC.

The CDR3 protein is CASGPRTSGQETQYF. CDR3 in DNA: TGTGCCAGTGGCCCCCGGACTAGCGGCCAAGAGACCCAGTACTTC. This sequence joins TRBV6-5 and TRBJ2-5; TRBD2 matches 10 bases. Germline lookup yields CDR1 MNHEY and CDR2 SVGAGI. With V trimmed by 9 bases and J by 1 base, 8 bases remained unmatched. The CDR3 covers 15 residues.

The genes are TRBV12-3 or TRBV12-4 and TRBJ2-5; D is perhaps TRBD1 or TRBD2 (6 bases each). V lost 6 bases to trimming and J lost 4 bases, with 12 bases between them. The CDR3 has 13 amino acids. CDR3 sequence reads: CASSSQGGETQYF. DNA of the CDR3: TGTGCCAGCAGCTCACAGGGAGGAGAGACCCAGTACTTC.

V and J are TRBV5-1 and TRBJ2-7; 11 nucleotides agree with TRBD2. The CDR3 is 14 amino acids. V lost 5 bases to trimming and J lost 4 bases; unmatched junction nucleotides: 5. Germline lookup yields CDR1 SGHRS and CDR2 YFSETQ. CDR3 coding DNA: TGCGCCAGCAGATATAGCGGGGGGGCGTACGAGCAGTACTTC. Translating gives CASRYSGGAYEQYF. The whole variable domain, filled in from reference TRBV5-1 and TRBJ2-7, reads KAGVTQTPRYLIKTRGQQVTLSCSPISGHRSVSWYQQTPGQGLQFLFEYFSETQRNKGNFPGRFSGRQFSNSRSEMNVSTLELGDSALYLCASRYSGGAYEQYFGPGTRLTVT.

This clone was recorded once. The chain recombines TRBV5-4 with TRBJ2-7; 10 bases align to TRBD2. Trimming took 3 bases from V and 2 from J; bases not matched to a gene: 5. CDR3 length: 15 residues. CDR1 SGHNT and CDR2 YYREEE come from the germline V gene (reference sequence). As DNA, the CDR3 is TGTGCCAGCAGCTCGAGGACTAGCGGAGCCTACGAGCAGTACTTC. It specifies CASSSRTSGAYEQYF. The full variable domain, in which reference TRBV5-4 and TRBJ2-7 provide the parts outside the CDR3, is ETGVTQSPTHLIKTRGQQVTLRCSSQSGHNTVSWYQQALGQGPQFIFQYYREEENGRGNFPPRFSGLQFPNYSSELNVNALELDDSALYLCASSSRTSGAYEQYFGPGTRLTVT.

The genes are TRBV4-1 and TRBJ1-2; 11 nucleotides agree with TRBD1. V trimming: 4 bases; J trimming: 0 bases; junction bases outside the gene matches: 13. The CDR3 length is 19 residues. The germline V gene has CDR1 MGHRA and CDR2 YSYEKL. DNA for the CDR3: TGCGCCAGCAGCCGCAGACGGGACAGGGGGGAGGGGGCTAACTATGGCTACACCTTC. This sequence encodes CASSRRRDRGEGANYGYTF.

The chain is built from TRBV30 and TRBJ1-4, with 9 bases fitting TRBD1. The trim removed 2 bases at V and 5 bases at J, leaving 3 bases unmatched. This CDR3 has 14 amino acids. Looked up from germline, CDR1 is GTSNPN and CDR2 is SVGIG (reference sequence). The CDR3 protein is CAWSTGTGNEKLFF. The CDR3 coding sequence is TGTGCCTGGAGTACCGGGACAGGGAATGAAAAACTGTTTTTT. The full variable domain, its missing parts supplied by reference TRBV30 and TRBJ1-4, is SQTIHQWPATLVQPVGSPLSLECTVEGTSNPNLYWYRQAAGRGLQLLFYSVGIGQISSEVPQNLSASRPQDRQFILSSKKLLLSDSGFYLCAWSTGTGNEKLFFGSGTQLSVL.

A note on this clone: The same CDR3 can be traced to other DNA sequences in this sample. The chain combines TRBV2 with TRBJ2-1, with D possibly TRBD2 on 7 matching bases. In germline, CDR1 is SNHLY, CDR2 FYNNEI. The CDR3 is 19 residues long. Here the CDR3 reads CPRSDGGARVGSSYNEQFF. CDR3 DNA: TGTCCCCGCAGTGATGGGGGGGCGCGGGTGGGGAGCTCCTACAATGAGCAGTTCTTC.

CDR3 region: CASSRPGLAGGPNEQFF. The CDR3 coding sequence is TGTGCCAGCAGCCGCCCGGGACTAGCGGGGGGGCCCAATGAGCAGTTCTTC. The rearrangement links TRBV6-2 or TRBV6-3 to TRBJ2-1; 16 positions match TRBD2. J gave up 6 bases and V 6 bases, and 8 bases lay outside the gene matches. Germline CDR1 reads MNHEY; CDR2 reads SVGEGT. The CDR3 is made up of 17 amino acids.

Only one count was recorded for this clone. The chain has TRBV20-1 and TRBJ1-1, with D unresolved. Trimming stripped 3 bases from V and 3 bases from J, with 5 bases between. The length of the CDR3 is 11 residues. In germline, CDR1 is DFQATT, CDR2 SNEGSKA (reference sequence). CDR3 coding DNA: TGCAGTGCTAGCCGTGACACTGAAGCTTTCTTT. Translation gives CSASRDTEAFF.

The chain is built from TRBV3-1 (or the pseudogene TRBV3-2) and TRBJ1-2; D is unclear. Germline assignment: CDR1 LGHDT and CDR2 YNNKEL (reference sequence). This CDR3 has 13 residues. Trimming shortened V by 5 bases and J by 2 bases, and 9 bases separated the two germline ends. This CDR3 is CASSTTANYGYTF. In nucleotides, the CDR3 is TGTGCCAGCAGCACTACAGCCAACTATGGCTACACCTTC.

The rearrangement uses TRBV4-2 and TRBJ1-2; the D is unclear. The germline gives CDR1 LGHNA, CDR2 YNFKEQ. Trimming stripped 4 bases from V and 4 bases from J, with 10 bases between. This CDR3 is 13 amino acids long. The CDR3 spells CASSPRVTYGYTF. The CDR3 DNA sequence: TGTGCCAGCAGCCCCCGGGTGACCTATGGCTACACCTTC.

The gene calls are TRBV6-5 and TRBJ2-5; a weak D match, TRBD2 (5 bases). The germline V gene has CDR1 MNHEY and CDR2 SVGAGI. The CDR3 is made up of 14 amino acids. V was pared by 6 bases and J by 7 bases, with 18 bases between. The CDR3 region is CASRADLLWATQYF. CDR3 in DNA: TGTGCCAGCAGAGCGGATCTCCTCTGGGCGACCCAGTACTTC.

About this clone: Other DNA sequences of this sample code for an identical CDR3. The chain joins TRBV5-1 to TRBJ1-6; TRBD1 might be the D (5 bases). The CDR3 length is 14 residues. V gave up 4 bases and J gave up 8 bases, with 13 bases separating them. Germline V lookup: CDR1 SGHRS, CDR2 YFSETQ. The chain's CDR3 is CASSLGVGDSPLHF. Written as DNA, the CDR3 is TGCGCCAGCAGCCTAGGGGTCGGTGATTCACCCCTCCACTTT.

This clone was observed a few times. Relative to the germline gene, one junction end is altered; a read error may explain this. The genes are TRBV2 and TRBJ2-1, with 8 bases matching TRBD2. Germline CDR1 reads SNHLY; CDR2 reads FYNNEI. This CDR3 is 19 amino acids long. The CDR3: CPSSHGGAGEGSSYNEQFF. CDR3 DNA: TGTCCCAGCAGTCACGGGGGGGCGGGGGAGGGGAGCTCCTACAATGAGCAGTTCTTC. The complete variable domain, with remaining parts taken from reference TRBV2 and TRBJ2-1, reads EPEVTQTPSHQVTQMGQEVILRCVPISNHLYFYWYRQILGQKVEFLVSFYNNEISEKSEIFDDQFSVERPDGSNFTLKIRSTKLEDSAMYFCPSSHGGAGEGSSYNEQFFGPGTRLTVL.

The rearrangement joins TRBV6-5 to TRBJ2-7, with 7 positions matching TRBD1. Germline-derived CDR1 and CDR2 are MNHEY and SVGAGI. The CDR3 loop spans 15 amino acids. The V segment lost 10 bases and the J segment 2 bases; nucleotides outside the gene matches: 14. CDR3 sequence (DNA): TGTGCCACCTCACTCCGCCTGGACAGGACCTACGAGCAGTACTTC. Its protein is CATSLRLDRTYEQYF.